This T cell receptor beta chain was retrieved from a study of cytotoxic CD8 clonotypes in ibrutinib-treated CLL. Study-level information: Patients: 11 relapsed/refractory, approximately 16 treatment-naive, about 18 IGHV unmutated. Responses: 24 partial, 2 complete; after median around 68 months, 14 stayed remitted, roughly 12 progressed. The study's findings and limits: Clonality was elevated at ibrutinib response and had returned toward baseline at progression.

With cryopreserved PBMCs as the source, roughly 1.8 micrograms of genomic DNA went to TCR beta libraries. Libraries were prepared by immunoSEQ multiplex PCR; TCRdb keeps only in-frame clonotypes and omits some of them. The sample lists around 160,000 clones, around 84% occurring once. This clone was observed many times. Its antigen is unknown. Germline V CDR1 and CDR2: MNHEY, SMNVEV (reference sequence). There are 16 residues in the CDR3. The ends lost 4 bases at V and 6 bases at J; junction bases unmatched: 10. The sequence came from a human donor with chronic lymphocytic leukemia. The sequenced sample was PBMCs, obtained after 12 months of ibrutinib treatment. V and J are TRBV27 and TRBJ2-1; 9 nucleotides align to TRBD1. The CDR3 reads CASSSYDRGDVNEQFF. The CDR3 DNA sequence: TGTGCCAGCAGTTCTTATGACAGGGGGGATGTCAATGAGCAGTTCTTC.